This TCR beta chain came from a study of tumor-infiltrating lymphocytes in primary liver carcinoma. Study details: All patients had surgically resected primary liver carcinoma.

This CDR3 has 14 residues. The germline V gene has CDR1 MDHEN and CDR2 SYDVKM. The researchers obtained blood RNA from unsorted whole blood and also extracted germline DNA. What was collected before surgery was roughly 4 milliliters of peripheral blood. Comment on this clonotype: The antigen is not known. A junction end diverges from the germline sequence, so it may reflect a read error.

Study-level findings and limits: Against blood, tumors held a significantly higher top-250-clone fraction (p = 0.039).

The authors made TCR beta cDNA from around 500 ng total RNA with a constant-region primer. The TCR beta library was amplified through three nested multiplex PCR rounds in a modified ARM-PCR procedure. Investigators reported that the first two PCR rounds, at around 10 cycles each, used TRBV1-TRBV30 forward primers with a C-beta reverse primer. TCRdb analysed the multiplex PCR reads with MiXCR anew, one entry per CDR3 protein. This table holds hundreds of thousands of distinct CDR3 sequences, about 60% found once. The TCR originated in a man between 40 and 49 years old with primary liver carcinoma and hepatitis B virus infection. The chain employs TRBV28 and TRBJ2-7, with D hard to call. The source material was peripheral blood. This chain's CDR3 is CASCLLTRSYEQYF. The CDR3 coding sequence is TGTGCCAGCTGTTTACTGACAAGATCCTACGAGCAGTACTTC.